These 4 T cell receptor beta chains came from one sample sequenced in a study of OX40 agonist ivuxolimab in advanced cancers. Method: immunoSEQ multiplex PCR; TCRdb's copy keeps in-frame clones and lacks some. Of 15,000 to 25,000 clones in the sample, more than 80% were seen once. The sample consisted of CD4+ or CD8+ T cells sorted from blood, taken in a trial of the OX40 agonist ivuxolimab. Receptors originate from an adult with an advanced solid tumor such as melanoma, head and neck, liver or kidney cancer.

The chain links TRBV14 to TRBJ1-1; no clear D. Deletions cut 5 bases from V and 3 bases from J, with 13 bases between. Germline CDR1 is SGHDN and CDR2 is FVKESK. This CDR3 region has 14 residues. The CDR3 loop reads CASSERKWYTEAFF. In DNA form, the CDR3 reads TGTGCCAGCAGCGAAAGAAAATGGTACACTGAAGCTTTCTTT.

The table lists this clone with a few counts. The V call is TRBV6-1, the J call TRBJ1-2; a weak D match, TRBD1 (5 bases). The V end was cut by 3 bases, the J end by 8 bases, with 10 bases between. This CDR3 contains 12 residues. CDR1 and CDR2 (germline): MNHNS, SASEGT. CDR3 loop: CASSEWGRGYTF. CDR3 DNA sequence: TGTGCCAGCAGTGAGTGGGGGAGGGGCTACACCTTC.

The rearrangement uses TRBV27 and TRBJ2-7, with TRBD2 identical over 7 bases. V dropped 0 bases and J dropped 4; count of bases not matched to a gene: 9. Germline V gene sequence: CDR1 MNHEY, CDR2 SMNVEV (reference sequence). The CDR3 extends over 16 amino acids. In DNA form, the CDR3 reads TGTGCCAGCAGTTTATCGATAATGGCGGGGGTTTACGAGCAGTACTTC. Translation gives CASSLSIMAGVYEQYF.

The J gene is TRBJ1-5, the V gene TRBV28, with TRBD1 matching over 7 bases. The CDR3 runs 14 residues. Germline values: CDR1 MDHEN, CDR2 SYDVKM. The V gene end was trimmed by 6 bases and the J gene end by 7 bases; junction bases not matched to a gene: 9. The CDR3 sequence is CASSPGGGWQPQHF. For the CDR3, the DNA is TGTGCCAGCAGCCCAGGGGGGGGCTGGCAGCCCCAGCATTTT. The variable domain in full, with the rest retrieved from reference TRBV28 and TRBJ1-5, is DVKVTQSSRYLVKRTGEKVFLECVQDMDHENMFWYRQDPGLGLRLIYFSYDVKMKEKGDIPEGYSVSREKKERFSLILESASTNQTSMYLCASSPGGGWQPQHFGDGTRLSIL.